This entry lists 10 T cell receptor beta chains sequenced from one sample in a study of CD4 T cells in relation to SARS-CoV-2 and coronaviruses. These receptors have no identified antigens. Some clones are missing from TCRdb's copy, which holds only in-frame ones; the method was immunoSEQ multiplex PCR. The data contain tens of thousands of clones, around 74% of them singletons. Sequenced material: memory CD4+ T cells from PBMCs, cultured in vitro. These receptors all come from an adult with COVID-19.

The chain links TRBV28 to TRBJ2-6; D is unresolved. This CDR3 contains 17 residues. The germline gives CDR1 MDHEN, CDR2 SYDVKM. V was shortened by 6 bases and J by 2 bases, with 17 bases between the two germline ends. In nucleotides, the CDR3 is TGTGCCAGCAGAAATGGGAAGTCGGATCCTGGGGCCAACGTCCTGACTTTC. Its protein product is CASRNGKSDPGANVLTF.

The chain couples TRBV27 to TRBJ1-1; no reliable D call. The CDR3 is 18 amino acids. V was pared by 5 bases and J by 4 bases, with 26 bases between. Per germline, CDR1 MNHEY and CDR2 SMNVEV (reference sequence). This chain's CDR3 is CASSTLSLEKLVGTEAFF. The DNA of the CDR3 is TGTGCCAGCAGTACACTCAGCCTGGAAAAACTGGTGGGCACTGAAGCTTTCTTT.

V is TRBV6-1 and J is TRBJ2-1, with D possibly called TRBD1 or TRBD2 (5 bases each). The CDR3 spans 13 residues. V lost 0 bases, J lost 10 bases, and 10 bases lay in between. Germline V gives CDR1 MNHNS, CDR2 SASEGT. The CDR3 is CASSEAGVREQFF. In nucleotides, the CDR3 is TGTGCCAGCAGTGAAGCGGGGGTTCGAGAGCAGTTCTTC.

This rearrangement joins TRBV28 to TRBJ2-7; 9 positions agree with TRBD2. V lost 5 bases to trimming and J lost 6 bases; unmatched junction nucleotides: 17. From germline, CDR1 is MDHEN and CDR2 SYDVKM. CDR3 length: 17 residues. The CDR3 region is CASSPIRGSGRGGEQYF. In DNA, the CDR3 is TGTGCCAGCAGTCCAATAAGAGGTAGCGGGAGAGGGGGCGAGCAGTACTTC.

The chain joins TRBV2 to TRBJ2-1, with 11 positions matching TRBD2. V lost 6 bases to trimming and J lost 6 bases; unmatched junction nucleotides: 13. The CDR3 runs to 17 residues. Germline CDR1 SNHLY, CDR2 FYNNEI. CDR3 protein: CASSRVAGGPEVNEQFF. The CDR3 nucleotides are TGTGCCAGCAGCAGAGTAGCGGGAGGGCCCGAGGTCAATGAGCAGTTCTTC.

The V call is TRBV7-6, the J call TRBJ2-2; perhaps TRBD2 as D (5 bases). The CDR3 is 16 residues long. Germline values: CDR1 SGHVS, CDR2 FNYEAQ. Trimming cost V 2 bases and J 0 bases, with 10 bases left between them. CDR3 region: CASSLRSDSNTGELFF. The DNA for the CDR3 is TGTGCCAGCAGCTTACGGTCGGACTCGAACACCGGGGAGCTGTTTTTT.

The V call is TRBV18, the J call TRBJ2-3, with 8 bases aligning to TRBD2. The germline gives CDR1 KGHSH, CDR2 LQKENI. This CDR3 comprises 19 residues. The V gene end was trimmed by 3 bases and the J gene end by 2 bases; junction bases not matched to a gene: 16. The CDR3: CASSPNSAGLAGVTDTQYF. The CDR3 bases are TGTGCCAGCTCACCGAATTCGGCTGGGCTAGCGGGTGTCACAGATACGCAGTATTTT.

The J gene is TRBJ2-1, the V gene TRBV20-1; unclear D gene. CDR3 length equals 17 residues. From germline, CDR1 is DFQATT and CDR2 SNEGSKA (reference sequence). Trimming left V 3 bases short and J 0 bases short, with 18 bases between. The CDR3 loop reads CSASDLRSKSSYNEQFF. The CDR3 DNA reads TGCAGTGCTAGTGACTTGCGAAGCAAAAGCTCCTACAATGAGCAGTTCTTC.

Only one count was recorded for this clone. Mismatch with germline at one junction end may stem from a read error. The gene calls are TRBV28 and TRBJ2-5, with D uncertain. The length of the CDR3 is 13 residues. The germline gives CDR1 MDHEN, CDR2 SYDVKM. CDR3 residues: CASSLPGQGTQYF. CDR3 sequence (DNA): TGTGCCAGCAGTTTACCCGGGCAAGGGACCCAGTACTTC.

The chain joins TRBV7-3 to TRBJ2-3; D not certain. The germline gives CDR1 SGHTA, CDR2 FQGTGA. The CDR3 consists of 14 residues. V dropped 5 bases and J dropped 5 bases, with 14 bases sitting between them. As DNA, the CDR3 is TGTGCCAGCAGCCTCTCCCCAGCAATAGATACGCAGTATTTT. Translated: CASSLSPAIDTQYF.